The clone carrying this T cell receptor beta chain was seen ten or more times. Its target is not known. The data were taken from a study of T cells in Graves' hyperthyroidism and ophthalmopathy. Study conclusions and caveats: Separating ophthalmopathy from stable hyperthyroidism was achieved by a 13 V-J model.

Fresh peripheral blood, about 9.6 ml, yielded the PBMCs. The CDR3 is made up of 12 amino acids. The germline V and J ends were trimmed by 1 base and 5 bases, with 4 bases remaining between them. Germline values: CDR1 LGHDT, CDR2 YNNKEL (reference sequence). Amplification yielded TCR beta CDR3 regions, with RNA transcripts as the source. HTBI primers were used for first-round RT-PCR of the TCR CDR3. One entry per CDR3 protein results from TCRdb running MiXCR on the multiplex PCR reads. The sample records around 200,000 distinct CDR3 sequences, about 18% being singletons. Sequencing was carried out using blood. This rearrangement joins TRBV3-1 to TRBJ2-3; D gene unclear. The receptor was derived from a woman aged 50 to 60 with Graves' hyperthyroidism. The CDR3 nucleotides are TGTGCCAGCAGCCAAGTTGGAGATACGCAGTATTTT. This codes for CASSQVGDTQYF.